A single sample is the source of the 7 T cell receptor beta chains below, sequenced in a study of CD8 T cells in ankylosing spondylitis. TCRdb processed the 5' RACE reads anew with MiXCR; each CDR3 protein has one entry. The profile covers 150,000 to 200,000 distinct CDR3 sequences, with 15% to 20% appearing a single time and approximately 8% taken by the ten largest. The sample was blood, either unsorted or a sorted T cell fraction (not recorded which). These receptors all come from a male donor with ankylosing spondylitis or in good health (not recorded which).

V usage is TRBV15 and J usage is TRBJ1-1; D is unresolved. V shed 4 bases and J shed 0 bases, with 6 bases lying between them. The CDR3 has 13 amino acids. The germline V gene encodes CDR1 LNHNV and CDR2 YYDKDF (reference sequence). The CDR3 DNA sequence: TGTGCCACCAGCATCAAAGTGAACACTGAAGCTTTCTTT. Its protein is CATSIKVNTEAFF.

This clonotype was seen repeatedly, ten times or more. The CDR3 reads CASSYREGDEQYF. The CDR3 bases are TGTGCCAGCTCGTACAGGGAAGGTGACGAGCAGTACTTC. The chain has TRBV18 and TRBJ2-7, with D possibly TRBD1 on 6 matching bases. V lost 6 bases and J lost 5, with 14 bases in between. Germline V gene lookup returns CDR1 KGHSH and CDR2 LQKENI. This CDR3 spans 13 amino acids. The full variable domain, completed using reference TRBV18 and TRBJ2-7, is NAGVMQNPRHLVRRRGQEARLRCSPMKGHSHVYWYRQLPEEGLKFMVYLQKENIIDESGMPKERFSAEFPKEGPSILRIQQVVRGDSAAYFCASSYREGDEQYFGPGTRLTVT.

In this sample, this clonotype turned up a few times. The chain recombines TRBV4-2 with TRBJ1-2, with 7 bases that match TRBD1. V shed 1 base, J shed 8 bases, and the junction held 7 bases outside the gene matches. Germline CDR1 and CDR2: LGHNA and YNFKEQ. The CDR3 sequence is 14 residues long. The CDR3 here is CASSQGQGPNGYTF. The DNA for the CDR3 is TGTGCCAGCAGCCAAGGACAGGGACCGAACGGCTACACCTTC.

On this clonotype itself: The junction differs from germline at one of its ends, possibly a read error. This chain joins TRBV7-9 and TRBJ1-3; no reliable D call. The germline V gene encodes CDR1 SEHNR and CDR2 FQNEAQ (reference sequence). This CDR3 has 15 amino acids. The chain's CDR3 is CASSLGGYSGNTVYF. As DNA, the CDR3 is TGTGCCAGCAGCTTAGGCGGCTACTCTGGAAACACCGTATATTTT.

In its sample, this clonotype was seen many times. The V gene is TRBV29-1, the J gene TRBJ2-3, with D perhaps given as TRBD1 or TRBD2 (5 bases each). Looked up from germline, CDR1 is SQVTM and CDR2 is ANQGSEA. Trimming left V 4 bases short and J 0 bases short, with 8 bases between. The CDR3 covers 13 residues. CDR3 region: CSVGRDSTDTQYF. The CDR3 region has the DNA TGCAGCGTTGGCCGGGACAGCACAGATACGCAGTATTTT.

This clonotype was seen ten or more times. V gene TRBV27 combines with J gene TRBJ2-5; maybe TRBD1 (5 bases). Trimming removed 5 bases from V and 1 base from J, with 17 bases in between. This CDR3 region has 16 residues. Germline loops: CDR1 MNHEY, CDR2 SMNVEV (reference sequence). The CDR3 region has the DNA TGTGCCAGCAGTGAAGCCCCCTCGGACACCCAAGAGACCCAGTACTTC. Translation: CASSEAPSDTQETQYF.

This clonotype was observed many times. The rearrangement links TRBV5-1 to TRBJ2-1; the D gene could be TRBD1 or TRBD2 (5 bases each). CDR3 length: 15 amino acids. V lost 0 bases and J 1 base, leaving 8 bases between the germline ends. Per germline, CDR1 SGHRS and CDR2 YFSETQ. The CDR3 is CASSLEGPSYNEQFF. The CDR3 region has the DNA TGCGCCAGCAGCTTGGAGGGACCGTCCTACAATGAGCAGTTCTTC.